The TCR beta chain under discussion was sequenced for a study of cytomegalovirus exposure and HLA in healthy donors. Germline V gives CDR1 LGHNA, CDR2 YSLEER. Trimming left V 2 bases short and J 4 bases short, with 17 bases between. This CDR3 has 16 amino acids. Amplification used 60 Vbeta primers and 13 Jbeta primers. The protocol was immunoSEQ multiplex PCR, while the TCRdb copy is restricted to in-frame clones and leaves out a portion. Of 250,000 to 350,000 clones in the sample, just over 85% are singletons; the top ten hold roughly 4%. The receptor was derived from a man aged 35 to 55 in good health and CMV-seropositive. V and J are TRBV4-3 and TRBJ1-1; D unresolved. Input material: PBMCs. This CDR3 reads CASSQHVGEVGTEAFF. The CDR3 nucleotides read TGCGCCAGCAGCCAACACGTGGGTGAGGTAGGCACTGAAGCTTTCTTT.